Here is one TCR beta chain with its context. The data stem from a study of blood T cell repertoires in COVID-19. The wider study: The United States, Italy and Spain were the sources of the acute and convalescent COVID-19 samples. Sample material is recorded as cDNA or gDNA derived from T cells, B-cell-depleted T cells, or PBMCs.

TCRdb keeps only in-frame clones here, not all; method: immunoSEQ multiplex PCR. The sample has around 350,000 clones, around nine tenths seen once. Germline assignment: CDR1 SNHLY and CDR2 FYNNEI. This CDR3 comprises 11 residues. Trimming removed 8 bases at V and 3 bases at J, with 8 bases between. The clonotype was recovered from a human donor in a cohort sampled during active COVID-19. This sequence joins TRBV2 and TRBJ2-7; D might be TRBD1 (5 bases). The sequencing sample was made of peripheral blood. CDR3 sequence: CASLGHYEQYF. The CDR3 DNA is TGTGCCAGCCTCGGACACTACGAGCAGTACTTC.